One sample yielded the 9 T cell receptor beta chains listed below, sequenced in a study of cytomegalovirus exposure and HLA in healthy donors. Both 60 Vbeta primers and 13 Jbeta primers went into the PCR. TCRdb keeps only in-frame clones here, not all; method: immunoSEQ multiplex PCR. This sample contains some 75,000 clones. What was sequenced was PBMCs. Receptors originate from a female donor in good health and CMV-seropositive.

The rearrangement joins TRBV30 to TRBJ1-1; D is perhaps TRBD1 (5 bases). Looked up from germline, CDR1 is GTSNPN and CDR2 is SVGIG (reference sequence). V was cut by 2 bases and J by 7 bases, with 11 bases left in between. There are 12 residues in the CDR3. This CDR3 is CAWSFGQGEAFF. The CDR3, as DNA: TGTGCCTGGAGTTTTGGACAAGGTGAAGCTTTCTTT.

The chain employs TRBV6-1 and TRBJ2-7; D call uncertain. Germline CDR1 and CDR2: MNHNS and SASEGT. The V gene lost 0 bases and the J gene lost 0 bases, with 6 bases spanning the gap. The CDR3 has 14 amino acids. CDR3 loop: CASSEAHSSYEQYF. In DNA, the CDR3 is TGTGCCAGCAGTGAAGCACACAGCTCCTACGAGCAGTACTTC.

This sequence joins TRBV7-3 and TRBJ2-7; 7 bases align to TRBD2. Germline V gene data show CDR1 as SGHTA and CDR2 as FQGTGA. The CDR3 contains 13 residues. The trim removed 0 bases at V and 7 bases at J, leaving 3 bases unmatched. The CDR3 DNA follows: TGTGCCAGCAGCTTAACGGTGCGGGAGGAGCAGTACTTC. It translates to CASSLTVREEQYF.

J is TRBJ2-1 and V is TRBV5-4, with TRBD2 identical over 12 bases. J was trimmed by 7 bases and V by 4 bases; bases with no gene match: 6. CDR1 is SGHNT, CDR2 YYREEE, per germline (reference sequence). CDR3 size: 15 residues. For the CDR3, the DNA is TGTGCCAGCAGCGTCCCTAGCGGGGGGGGGAATGAGCAGTTCTTC. Residues: CASSVPSGGGNEQFF.

Of note for this clone: The same CDR3 is also encoded by other DNA sequences in this sample. The CDR3 DNA follows: TGTGCCAGCAGCTTAGGGGGCCGGGGGACTGAAGCTTTCTTT. This translates into CASSLGGRGTEAFF. V and J are TRBV7-6 and TRBJ1-1; perhaps TRBD1 as D (5 bases). V was clipped by 1 base and J by 5 bases, with 11 bases between them. From germline, CDR1 is SGHVS and CDR2 FNYEAQ. This CDR3 comprises 14 residues. Variable domain in full (rest from reference TRBV7-6 and TRBJ1-1): GAGVSQSPRYKVTKRGQDVALRCDPISGHVSLYWYRQALGQGPEFLTYFNYEAQQDKSGLPNDRFSAERPEGSISTLTIQRTEQRDSAMYRCASSLGGRGTEAFFGQGTRLTVV.

The CDR3 region is CASSWPRDRGFPGANVLTF. The CDR3 DNA is TGTGCCAGCAGCTGGCCCAGGGACAGGGGGTTCCCTGGGGCCAACGTCCTGACTTTC. The chain combines TRBV5-4 with TRBJ2-6; TRBD1 agrees at 11 bases. The trim removed 3 bases at V and 2 bases at J, leaving 10 bases unmatched. The germline V gene encodes CDR1 SGHNT and CDR2 YYREEE (reference sequence). The CDR3 is 19 amino acids. Full variable domain (rest looked up from reference TRBV5-4 and TRBJ2-6): ETGVTQSPTHLIKTRGQQVTLRCSSQSGHNTVSWYQQALGQGPQFIFQYYREEENGRGNFPPRFSGLQFPNYSSELNVNALELDDSALYLCASSWPRDRGFPGANVLTFGAGSRLTVL.

The chain combines TRBV6-1 with TRBJ1-4; a possible D gene is TRBD1 (6 bases). The CDR3 totals 15 residues. V lost 3 bases and J lost 4, with 12 bases in between. Germline V gives CDR1 MNHNS, CDR2 SASEGT. The CDR3 nucleotides read TGTGCCAGCAGTGACCTGACGGGACATAATGAAAAACTGTTTTTT. This codes for CASSDLTGHNEKLFF.

The chain links TRBV25-1 to TRBJ2-7, with D possibly being TRBD2 (6 bases). This CDR3 is built from 15 residues. Germline V lookup: CDR1 MGHDK, CDR2 SYGVNS. Trimming shortened V by 1 base and J by 0 bases, and 10 bases separated the two germline ends. Here the CDR3 reads CASSESGLNSYEQYF. The CDR3 region has the DNA TGTGCCAGCAGTGAATCGGGACTCAACTCCTACGAGCAGTACTTC.

V gene TRBV30 combines with J gene TRBJ1-4; 8 nucleotides align to TRBD1. This CDR3 spans 16 amino acids. The V gene's germline CDR1 is GTSNPN and CDR2 SVGIG (reference sequence). Unmatched junction bases numbered 8, after V lost 1 base and J lost 4 bases. CDR3 bases: TGTGCCTGGAGTGAACAGGGGGGAGATGTTAATGAAAAACTGTTTTTT. Encoded protein: CAWSEQGGDVNEKLFF.